These 10 T cell receptor beta chains share one sample of origin, sequenced in a study of shared clonotypes between healthy human individuals. Sequencing was performed with immunoSEQ multiplex PCR; in TCRdb, only in-frame clones are kept and a portion is missing. The table has some 1 million clones, roughly 75% seen once. Material for sequencing was memory CD4+ T cells sorted from blood. Subset here: CD45RA-negative fraction. The receptor set was obtained from a man aged 18 to 30 in good health.

A word on this clone: A much larger clone differs by one base, so this may be a read error. The rearrangement links TRBV6-5 to TRBJ2-5, with TRBD2 matching over 13 bases. Germline CDR1 MNHEY, CDR2 SVGAGI. CDR3 length: 15 amino acids. V was pared by 4 bases and J by 1 base, with 0 bases of the junction left unmatched. CDR3 in DNA: TGTGCCAGCAGTTGGACTAGCGGGGGCCAAGAGACCCAGTACTTC. This sequence encodes CASSWTSGGQETQYF.

This rearrangement joins TRBV5-1 to TRBJ2-2, with D hard to call. CDR3 size: 14 residues. V dropped 1 base and J dropped 2 bases, with 6 bases sitting between them. Germline assignment: CDR1 SGHRS and CDR2 YFSETQ. CDR3 amino acids: CASSLTSNTGELFF. For the CDR3, the DNA is TGCGCCAGCAGCTTGACCAGCAACACCGGGGAGCTGTTTTTT.

The rearrangement joins TRBV2 to TRBJ2-6; TRBD1 matches 8 bases. Germline lookup yields CDR1 SNHLY and CDR2 FYNNEI. The CDR3 is 15 amino acids. V shed 4 bases and J 4 bases; nucleotides not matched to a gene: 3. The CDR3 loop is CASSGQGSGANVLTF. CDR3 nucleotide sequence: TGTGCCAGCAGTGGACAGGGGTCCGGGGCCAACGTCCTGACTTTC.

This clone was recorded many times. The chain has TRBV5-4 and TRBJ2-5; D is unclear. Germline V gives CDR1 SGHNT, CDR2 YYREEE (reference sequence). The CDR3 sequence is 13 residues long. The germline V and J ends were trimmed by 2 bases and 6 bases, with 11 bases remaining between them. The CDR3 loop reads CASSFPSIQTQYF. The CDR3 coding sequence is TGTGCCAGCAGCTTTCCCAGCATCCAGACCCAGTACTTC.

As regards this clone: The same CDR3 can be traced to other DNA sequences in this sample. The V and J genes are TRBV5-1 and TRBJ2-1; 8 nucleotides match TRBD2. V was clipped by 1 base and J by 4 bases; unmatched bases: 4. The CDR3 has 15 residues. The V gene's germline CDR1 is SGHRS and CDR2 YFSETQ. The CDR3 protein is CASSLTTSGYNEQFF. DNA for the CDR3: TGCGCCAGCAGCTTGACTACTAGCGGATACAATGAGCAGTTCTTC.

The CDR3 nucleotides are TGTGCCAGCCGCGGGACCCTTGAAGCTTTCTTT. Protein sequence: CASRGTLEAFF. V and J are TRBV2 and TRBJ1-1; D is possibly TRBD1 (5 bases). Germline assignment: CDR1 SNHLY and CDR2 FYNNEI. The CDR3 consists of 11 residues. Trimming shortened V by 8 bases and J by 7 bases, and 11 bases separated the two germline ends.

The chain has TRBV14 and TRBJ2-5; D not certain. Trimming stripped 5 bases from V and 7 bases from J, with 14 bases between. The CDR3 contains 13 residues. Germline assignment: CDR1 SGHDN and CDR2 FVKESK. For the CDR3, the DNA is TGTGCCAGCAGCGATCGAGCCGATCGGACCCAGTACTTC. This encodes CASSDRADRTQYF.

The rearrangement joins TRBV27 to TRBJ2-7, with 10 bases fitting TRBD2. The CDR3 totals 15 residues. Losses at the gene ends were 7 bases for V and 1 base for J; bases not matched to a gene: 7. Germline loops: CDR1 MNHEY, CDR2 SMNVEV (reference sequence). The CDR3 sequence: CASTKRTSGSYEQYF. For the CDR3, the DNA is TGTGCCAGCACCAAAAGGACTAGCGGATCCTACGAGCAGTACTTC.

This clone has more than one count but fewer than ten. This sequence joins TRBV20-1 and TRBJ2-7; 7 bases map to TRBD2. The length of the CDR3 is 11 residues. Germline CDR1 and CDR2: DFQATT and SNEGSKA (reference sequence). Germline trimming cut 5 bases from V and 3 bases from J; bases unmatched to any gene: 1. The CDR3: CSAGGDYEQYF. Here the CDR3 DNA reads TGCAGTGCTGGGGGGGACTACGAGCAGTACTTC.

In the case of this clone: The sample carries other DNA sequences with the same CDR3. The chain has TRBV5-1 and TRBJ2-7; the D gene is possibly TRBD1 (6 bases). The CDR3 contains 14 residues. Germline loops: CDR1 SGHRS, CDR2 YFSETQ. With 0 bases removed from V and 3 bases from J, the gap between germline ends came to 10 bases. CDR3 DNA sequence: TGCGCCAGCAGCTTGGGGGGGCTAGGCTACGAGCAGTACTTC. Residues: CASSLGGLGYEQYF.